This T cell receptor beta chain was documented in a study of T-cell memory formation after mild COVID-19. Losses at the gene ends were 3 bases for V and 1 base for J; bases not matched to a gene: 6. The CDR3 is 15 amino acids. CDR1 is SGDLS and CDR2 is YYNGEE in the germline V gene. Study-wide results and limits: CD4/CD8 balance characterized clones contracting day 15 to 85, and CD4+ skew characterized later expanders.

This clonotype was picked up one time. Its antigen is not known. TCRdb re-analysed the 5' RACE reads in MiXCR, keeping a single row per CDR3 protein. The table has over 300,000 distinct CDR3 sequences, around a fifth seen once. The TCR originated in a man in his late teens or twenties who had mild COVID-19 (a few samples of this study predate the infection). Cell type and time point are not known. V gene TRBV9 combines with J gene TRBJ2-5; TRBD1 aligns across 7 bases. The sample taken for sequencing was PBMCs or a T cell subset sorted from them (not recorded which). CDR3 amino acids: CASSATGSPQETQYF. The CDR3 DNA reads TGTGCCAGCAGCGCGACAGGGTCCCCCCAAGAGACCCAGTACTTC. Full variable domain (remainder filled in from reference TRBV9 and TRBJ2-5): DSGVTQTPKHLITATGQRVTLRCSPRSGDLSVYWYQQSLDQGLQFLIQYYNGEERAKGNILERFSAQQFPDLHSELNLSSLELGDSALYFCASSATGSPQETQYFGPGTRLLVL.